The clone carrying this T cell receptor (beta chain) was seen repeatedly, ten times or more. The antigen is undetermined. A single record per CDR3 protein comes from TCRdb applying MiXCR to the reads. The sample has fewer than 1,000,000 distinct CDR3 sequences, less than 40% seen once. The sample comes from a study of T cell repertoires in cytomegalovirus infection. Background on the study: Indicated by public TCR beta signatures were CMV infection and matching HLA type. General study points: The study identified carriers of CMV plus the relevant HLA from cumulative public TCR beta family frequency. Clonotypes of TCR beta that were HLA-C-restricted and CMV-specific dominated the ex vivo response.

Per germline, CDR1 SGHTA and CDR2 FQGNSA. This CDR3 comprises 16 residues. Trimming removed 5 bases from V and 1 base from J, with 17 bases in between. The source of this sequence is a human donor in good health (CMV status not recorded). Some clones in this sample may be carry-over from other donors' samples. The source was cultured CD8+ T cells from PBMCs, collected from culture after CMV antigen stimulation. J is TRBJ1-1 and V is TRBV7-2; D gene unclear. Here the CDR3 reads CASSTTFRLRNTEAFF. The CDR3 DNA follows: TGTGCCAGCAGCACGACATTCAGACTTCGGAACACTGAAGCTTTCTTT. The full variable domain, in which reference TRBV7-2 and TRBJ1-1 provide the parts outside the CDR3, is GAGVSQSPSNKVTEKGKDVELRCDPISGHTALYWYRQSLGQGLEFLIYFQGNSAPDKSGLPSDRFSAERTGGSVSTLTIQRTQQEDSAVYLCASSTTFRLRNTEAFFGQGTRLTVV.